This note documents a single TCR beta chain sequence. HIV-negative, healthy adults without recent acute infections or vaccinations were the donors. All the donors were Caucasian adults who lived in Nashville, Tennessee. For genomic DNA, unsorted samples relied on tens of millions of PBMCs. Sequencing used immunoSEQ multiplex PCR; TCRdb keeps in-frame clones, though not all of them. The sample has fewer than 650,000 clones; 60% to 85% are singletons. The record originates from a study of shared clonotypes between healthy human individuals. This receptor was obtained from a woman in her thirties or forties in good health. Some clones in this sample may be carry-over from other donors' samples. The specimen sequenced was PBMCs.

As DNA, the CDR3 is TGTGCCAGCAGCTTAGGGCTAGCGGGAGTGGAAAGTGAGCAGTTCTTC. It encodes CASSLGLAGVESEQFF. The rearrangement links TRBV7-6 to TRBJ2-1; TRBD2 agrees at 10 bases. The CDR3 loop spans 16 amino acids. V lost 1 base, J lost 9 bases, and 9 bases stayed unmatched. CDR1 is SGHVS and CDR2 is FNYEAQ in the germline V gene. The whole variable domain, remainder taken from reference TRBV7-6 and TRBJ2-1, is GAGVSQSPRYKVTKRGQDVALRCDPISGHVSLYWYRQALGQGPEFLTYFNYEAQQDKSGLPNDRFSAERPEGSISTLTIQRTEQRDSAMYRCASSLGLAGVESEQFFGPGTRLTVL.